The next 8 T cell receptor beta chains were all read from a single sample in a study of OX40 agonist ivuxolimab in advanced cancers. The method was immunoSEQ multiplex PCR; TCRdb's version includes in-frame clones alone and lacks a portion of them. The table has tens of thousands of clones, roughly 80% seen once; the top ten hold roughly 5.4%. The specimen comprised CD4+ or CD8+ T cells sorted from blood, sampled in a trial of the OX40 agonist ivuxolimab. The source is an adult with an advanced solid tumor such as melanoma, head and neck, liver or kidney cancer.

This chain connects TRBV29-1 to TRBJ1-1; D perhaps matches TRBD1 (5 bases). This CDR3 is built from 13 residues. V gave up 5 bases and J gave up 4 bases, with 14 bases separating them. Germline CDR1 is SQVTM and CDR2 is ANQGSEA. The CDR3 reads CSVSPGGSTEAFF. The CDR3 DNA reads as TGCAGCGTTTCACCCGGGGGGAGCACTGAAGCTTTCTTT. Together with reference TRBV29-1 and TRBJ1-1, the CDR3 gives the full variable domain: SAVISQKPSRDICQRGTSLTIQCQVDSQVTMMFWYRQQPGQSLTLIATANQGSEATYESGFVIDKFPISRPNLTFSTLTVSNMSPEDSSIYLCSVSPGGSTEAFFGQGTRLTVV.

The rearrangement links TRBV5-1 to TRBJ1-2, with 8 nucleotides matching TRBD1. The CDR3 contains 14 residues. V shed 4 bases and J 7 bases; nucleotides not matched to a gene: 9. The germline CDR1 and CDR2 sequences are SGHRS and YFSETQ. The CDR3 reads CASSLGQGLGGYTF. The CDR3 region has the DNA TGCGCCAGCAGCCTAGGACAGGGCCTGGGTGGCTACACCTTC.

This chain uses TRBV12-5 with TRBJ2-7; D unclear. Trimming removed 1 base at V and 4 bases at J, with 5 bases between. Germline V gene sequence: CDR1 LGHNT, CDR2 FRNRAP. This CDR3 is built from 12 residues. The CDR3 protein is CASGLAEYEQYF. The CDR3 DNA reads TGTGCTAGTGGTTTGGCAGAATACGAGCAGTACTTC.

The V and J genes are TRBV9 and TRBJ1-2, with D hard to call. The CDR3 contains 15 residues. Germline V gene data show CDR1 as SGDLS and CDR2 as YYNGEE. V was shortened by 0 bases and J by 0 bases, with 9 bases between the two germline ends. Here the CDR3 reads CASSVVGRANYGYTF. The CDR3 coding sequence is TGTGCCAGCAGCGTAGTGGGGAGAGCTAACTATGGCTACACCTTC.

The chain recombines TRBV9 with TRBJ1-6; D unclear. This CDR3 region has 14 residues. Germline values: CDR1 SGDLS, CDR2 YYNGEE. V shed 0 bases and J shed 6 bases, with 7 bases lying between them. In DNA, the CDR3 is TGTGCCAGCAGCGTAGCGGCAGGTAATTCACCCCTCCACTTT. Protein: CASSVAAGNSPLHF.

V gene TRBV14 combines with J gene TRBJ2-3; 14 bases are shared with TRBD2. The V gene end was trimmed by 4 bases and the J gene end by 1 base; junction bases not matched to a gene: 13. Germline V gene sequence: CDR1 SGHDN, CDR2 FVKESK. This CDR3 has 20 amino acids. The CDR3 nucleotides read TGTGCCAGCAGCCCGGGACTAGCGGGAGTAGGGGTTGGCGGCACAGATACGCAGTATTTT. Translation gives CASSPGLAGVGVGGTDTQYF.

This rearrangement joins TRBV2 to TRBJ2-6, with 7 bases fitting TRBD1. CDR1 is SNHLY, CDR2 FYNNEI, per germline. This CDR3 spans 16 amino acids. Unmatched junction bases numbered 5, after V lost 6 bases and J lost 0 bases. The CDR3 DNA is TGTGCCAGCAGAATGAACAGGGGCTCTGGGGCCAACGTCCTGACTTTC. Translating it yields CASRMNRGSGANVLTF.

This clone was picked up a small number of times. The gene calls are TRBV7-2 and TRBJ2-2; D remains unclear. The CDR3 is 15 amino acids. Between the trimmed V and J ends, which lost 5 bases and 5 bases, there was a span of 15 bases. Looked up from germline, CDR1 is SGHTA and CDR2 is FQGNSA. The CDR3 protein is CASSRTGGRTGELFF. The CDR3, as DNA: TGTGCCAGCAGCAGAACGGGCGGCAGGACCGGGGAGCTGTTTTTT.